The 12 T cell receptor beta chains below come from one sample, sequenced in a study of T-cell reconstitution after alpha-beta-depleted transplantation in children. A library of TCRbeta sequences, prepared with unique molecular identifiers, was generated. MiXCR, run by TCRdb on the PCR reads, gives a single entry per CDR3 protein. The sample contains approximately 520,000 distinct CDR3 sequences, 32% of which appear only once. Material: PBMCs from the stem cell graft donor, obtained from the stem cell graft. These receptors were obtained from a human donor who donated a stem cell graft to a child with aplastic anemia.

This clonotype was observed a handful of times. This sequence joins TRBV13 and TRBJ2-5; D gene ambiguous. CDR3 length: 13 amino acids. Per germline, CDR1 PRHDT and CDR2 FYEKMQ (reference sequence). V lost 3 bases and J lost 3, with 8 bases in between. The DNA for the CDR3 is TGTGCCAGCAGCTTCAACACAGAAGAGACCCAGTACTTC. Amino acid sequence: CASSFNTEETQYF.

The chain is built from TRBV6-1 and TRBJ1-1; possible D gene TRBD1, 5 bases. This CDR3 contains 13 residues. Germline values: CDR1 MNHNS, CDR2 SASEGT. V was clipped by 10 bases and J by 11 bases, with 23 bases between them. This CDR3 reads CATQIRGRSAAFF. In nucleotides, the CDR3 is TGTGCCACCCAAATCCGGGGCCGTAGTGCGGCTTTCTTT.

The chain couples TRBV7-3 to TRBJ2-5; perhaps D is TRBD1 or TRBD2 (5 bases each). Germline CDR1 SGHTA, CDR2 FQGTGA. Trimming removed 6 bases at V and 1 base at J, with 15 bases between. CDR3 size: 15 residues. CDR3 loop: CASSRASGAQETQYF. DNA for the CDR3: TGTGCCAGCAGTCGAGCGTCCGGGGCCCAAGAGACCCAGTACTTC.

The chain recombines TRBV28 with TRBJ2-1; 7 bases agree with TRBD2. The CDR3 sequence is 20 residues long. Germline V gene data show CDR1 as MDHEN and CDR2 as SYDVKM. After removal of 5 bases from V and 0 bases from J, the junction contained 19 bases not matched to a gene. The CDR3 here is CASSGSRTREKLSSYNEQFF. For the CDR3, the DNA is TGTGCCAGCAGTGGATCCAGGACTAGGGAAAAACTAAGCTCCTACAATGAGCAGTTCTTC.

The V call is TRBV20-1, the J call TRBJ2-7; D tentatively reads TRBD1 or TRBD2 (5 bases each). This CDR3 contains 14 residues. The germline gives CDR1 DFQATT, CDR2 SNEGSKA (reference sequence). V lost 3 bases to trimming and J lost 0 bases, with 12 bases between them. The CDR3 DNA reads TGCAGTGCTAGGGACGGGACCCGCTCCTACGAGCAGTACTTC. Its translation is CSARDGTRSYEQYF.

The chain uses TRBV5-1 and TRBJ2-1, with D unclear. The V end was cut by 3 bases, the J end by 3 bases, with 4 bases between. Germline-derived CDR1 and CDR2 are SGHRS and YFSETQ. The CDR3 spans 12 residues. The CDR3, as DNA: TGCGCCAGCAGCTACGACTACAATGAGCAGTTCTTC. Residues: CASSYDYNEQFF.

This clonotype appeared many times. This chain links TRBV5-5 with TRBJ2-3; tentative D call: TRBD1 (6 bases). V was clipped by 4 bases and J by 2 bases, with 11 bases between them. The CDR3 extends over 14 amino acids. Germline CDR1 SGHKS, CDR2 YYEKEE (reference sequence). CDR3 loop: CASSPDSATDTQYF. CDR3 nucleotide sequence: TGTGCCAGCAGCCCGGACAGCGCCACAGATACGCAGTATTTT.

V and J are TRBV6-1 and TRBJ2-7; TRBD1 aligns across 11 bases. Germline CDR1 MNHNS, CDR2 SASEGT. The CDR3 covers 18 residues. V was pared by 8 bases and J by 3 bases, with 18 bases of the junction left unmatched. CDR3 nucleotides: TGTGCCAGCCCCCCCGGCGGACAGGGGGCGACTGAGTGCTACGAGCAGTACGTC. Translated, it gives CASPPGGQGATECYEQYV.

On this clonotype itself: A much larger clone differs by one base, so this may be a read error. This rearrangement joins TRBV6-2 or TRBV6-3 to TRBJ2-3; 13 bases are shared with TRBD2. The CDR3 consists of 15 residues. Germline V gives CDR1 MNHEY, CDR2 SVGEGT. With 4 bases clipped from V and 3 bases from J, the junction kept 1 base outside the gene matches. The CDR3 sequence is CASSWTSGRTDTQYF. The CDR3 DNA is TGTGCCAGCAGTTGGACTAGCGGGAGAACAGATACGCAGTATTTT.

This clonotype came up a few times. The V call is TRBV12-3 or TRBV12-4, the J call TRBJ2-1; tentative D call: TRBD1 (5 bases). V dropped 7 bases and J dropped 1 base, with 11 bases sitting between them. This CDR3 is 14 amino acids long. The CDR3 nucleotides are TGTGCCAGCAATCTAAGGGGTTCCTACAATGAGCAGTTCTTC. This encodes CASNLRGSYNEQFF.

This clonotype was observed a handful of times. The chain employs TRBV11-3 and TRBJ2-1; D unclear. The CDR3 loop spans 12 amino acids. Trimming took 3 bases from V and 6 from J, leaving 6 bases between them. Per the germline V gene, CDR1 is SGHNT and CDR2 is YENEEA. CDR3 region: CASSFRVNEQFF. Here the CDR3 DNA reads TGTGCCAGCAGCTTTAGGGTCAATGAGCAGTTCTTC.

The chain links TRBV20-1 to TRBJ2-1, with a possible D match to TRBD2 (5 bases). Germline assignment: CDR1 DFQATT and CDR2 SNEGSKA (reference sequence). There are 17 residues in the CDR3. V lost 1 base and J 0 bases, leaving 16 bases between the germline ends. Here the CDR3 reads CSARAPRAVSSYNEQFF. The CDR3 nucleotides are TGCAGTGCTAGAGCCCCCCGAGCGGTTAGCTCCTACAATGAGCAGTTCTTC.